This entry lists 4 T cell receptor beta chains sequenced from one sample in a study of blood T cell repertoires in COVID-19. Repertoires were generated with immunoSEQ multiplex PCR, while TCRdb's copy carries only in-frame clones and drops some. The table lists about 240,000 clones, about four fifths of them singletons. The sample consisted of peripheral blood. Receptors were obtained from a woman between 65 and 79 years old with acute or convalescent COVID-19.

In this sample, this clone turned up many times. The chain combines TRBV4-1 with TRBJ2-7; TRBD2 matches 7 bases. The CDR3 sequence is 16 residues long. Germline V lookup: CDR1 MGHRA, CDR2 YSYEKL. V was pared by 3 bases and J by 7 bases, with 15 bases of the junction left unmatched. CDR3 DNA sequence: TGCGCCAGCAGCCACGGGCCGGCGAGCGGGGCTCAGGAGCAGTACTTC. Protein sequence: CASSHGPASGAQEQYF.

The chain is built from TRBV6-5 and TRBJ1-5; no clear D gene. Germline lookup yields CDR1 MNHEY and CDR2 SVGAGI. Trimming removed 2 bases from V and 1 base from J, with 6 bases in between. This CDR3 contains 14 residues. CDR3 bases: TGTGCCAGCAGTTACAGGGAGAGCAATCAGCCCCAGCATTTT. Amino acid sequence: CASSYRESNQPQHF.

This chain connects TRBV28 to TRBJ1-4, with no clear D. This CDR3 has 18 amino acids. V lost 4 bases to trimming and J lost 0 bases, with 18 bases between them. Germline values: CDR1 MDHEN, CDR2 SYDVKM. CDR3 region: CASSSLPLVGATNEKLFF. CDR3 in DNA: TGTGCCAGCAGTTCCCTCCCCTTGGTAGGAGCAACTAATGAAAAACTGTTTTTT.

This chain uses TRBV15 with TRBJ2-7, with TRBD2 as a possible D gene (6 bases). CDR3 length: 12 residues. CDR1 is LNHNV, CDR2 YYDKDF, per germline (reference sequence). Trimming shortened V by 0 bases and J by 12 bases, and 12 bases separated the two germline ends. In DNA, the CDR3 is TGTGCCACCAGCAGAGATGGGAGGACGTCGTACTTC. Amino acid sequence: CATSRDGRTSYF.